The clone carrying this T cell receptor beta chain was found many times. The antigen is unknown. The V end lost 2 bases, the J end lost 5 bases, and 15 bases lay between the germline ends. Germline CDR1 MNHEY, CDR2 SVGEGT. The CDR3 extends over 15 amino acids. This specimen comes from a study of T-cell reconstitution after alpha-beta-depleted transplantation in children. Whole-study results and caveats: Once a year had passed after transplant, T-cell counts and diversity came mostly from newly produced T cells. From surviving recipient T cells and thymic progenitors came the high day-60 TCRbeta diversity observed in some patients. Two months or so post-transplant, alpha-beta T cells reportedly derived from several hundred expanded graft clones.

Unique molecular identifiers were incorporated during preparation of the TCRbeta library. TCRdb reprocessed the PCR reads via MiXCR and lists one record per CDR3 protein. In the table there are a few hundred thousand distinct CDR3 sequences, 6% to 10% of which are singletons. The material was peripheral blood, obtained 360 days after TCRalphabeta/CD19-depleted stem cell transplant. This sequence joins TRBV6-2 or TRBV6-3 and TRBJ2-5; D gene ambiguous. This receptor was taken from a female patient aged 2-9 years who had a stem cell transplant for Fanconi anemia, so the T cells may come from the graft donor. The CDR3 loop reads CASSYRPTAGETQYF. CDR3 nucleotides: TGTGCCAGCAGTTACCGCCCCACCGCCGGGGAGACCCAGTACTTC.